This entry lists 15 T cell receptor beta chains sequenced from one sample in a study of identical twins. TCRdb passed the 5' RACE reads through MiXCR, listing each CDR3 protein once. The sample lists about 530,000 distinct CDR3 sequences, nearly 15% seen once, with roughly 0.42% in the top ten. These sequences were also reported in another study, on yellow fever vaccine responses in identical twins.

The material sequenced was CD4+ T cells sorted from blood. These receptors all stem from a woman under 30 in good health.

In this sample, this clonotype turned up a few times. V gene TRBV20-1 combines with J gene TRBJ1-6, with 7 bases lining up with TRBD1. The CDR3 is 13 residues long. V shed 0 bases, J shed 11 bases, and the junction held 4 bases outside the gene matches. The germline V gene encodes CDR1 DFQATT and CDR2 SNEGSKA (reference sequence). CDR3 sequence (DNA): TGCAGTGCTAGAGATACAGGGGTTGCACCCCTCCACTTT. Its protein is CSARDTGVAPLHF.

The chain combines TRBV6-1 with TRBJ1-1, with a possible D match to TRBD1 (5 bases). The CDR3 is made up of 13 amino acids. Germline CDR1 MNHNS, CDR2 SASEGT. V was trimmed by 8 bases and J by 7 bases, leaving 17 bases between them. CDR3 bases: TGTGCCAGCCGCCCCGGCGGGGGTATTGAAGCTTTCTTT. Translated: CASRPGGGIEAFF.

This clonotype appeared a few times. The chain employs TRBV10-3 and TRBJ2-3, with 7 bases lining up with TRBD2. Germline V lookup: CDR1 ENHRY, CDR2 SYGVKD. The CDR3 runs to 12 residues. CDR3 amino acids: CAMGGPTDTQYF. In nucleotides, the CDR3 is TGTGCTATGGGAGGGCCTACAGATACGCAGTATTTT.

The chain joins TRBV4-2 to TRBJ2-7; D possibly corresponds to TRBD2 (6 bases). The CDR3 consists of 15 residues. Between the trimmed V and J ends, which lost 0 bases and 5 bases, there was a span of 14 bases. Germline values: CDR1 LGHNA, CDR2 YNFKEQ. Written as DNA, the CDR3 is TGTGCCAGCAGCCAAGATCGAACCGGGAGCAACGAGCAGTACTTC. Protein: CASSQDRTGSNEQYF.

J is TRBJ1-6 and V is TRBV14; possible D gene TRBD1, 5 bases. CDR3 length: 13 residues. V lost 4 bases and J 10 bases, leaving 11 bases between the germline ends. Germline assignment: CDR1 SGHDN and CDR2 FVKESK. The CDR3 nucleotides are TGTGCCAGCAGCCCCGCGGGACCCTCACCCCTCCACTTT. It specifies CASSPAGPSPLHF.

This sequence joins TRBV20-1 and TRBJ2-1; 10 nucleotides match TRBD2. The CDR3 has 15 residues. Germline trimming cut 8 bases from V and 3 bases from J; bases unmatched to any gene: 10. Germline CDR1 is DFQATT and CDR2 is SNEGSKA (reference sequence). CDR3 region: CSCLTGTSVYNEQFF. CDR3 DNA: TGCAGTTGCCTAACCGGGACTAGCGTCTACAATGAGCAGTTCTTC.

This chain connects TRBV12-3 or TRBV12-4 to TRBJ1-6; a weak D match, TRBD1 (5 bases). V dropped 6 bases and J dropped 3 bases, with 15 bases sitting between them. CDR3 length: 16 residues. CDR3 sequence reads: CASSPARDLYNSPLHF. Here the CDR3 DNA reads TGTGCCAGCAGCCCCGCCCGGGACCTCTATAATTCACCCCTCCACTTT.

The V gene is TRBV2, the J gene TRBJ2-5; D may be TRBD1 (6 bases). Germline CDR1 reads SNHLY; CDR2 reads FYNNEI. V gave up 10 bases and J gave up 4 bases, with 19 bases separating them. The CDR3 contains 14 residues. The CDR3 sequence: CATQNQGIRETQYF. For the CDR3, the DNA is TGTGCCACTCAAAATCAGGGGATCCGAGAGACCCAGTACTTC.

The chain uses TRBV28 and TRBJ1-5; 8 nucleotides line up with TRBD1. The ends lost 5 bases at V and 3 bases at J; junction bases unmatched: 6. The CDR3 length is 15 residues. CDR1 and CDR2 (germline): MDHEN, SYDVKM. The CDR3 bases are TGTGCCAGCAGTCGGACAGGGCTAAACAATCAGCCCCAGCATTTT. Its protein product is CASSRTGLNNQPQHF.

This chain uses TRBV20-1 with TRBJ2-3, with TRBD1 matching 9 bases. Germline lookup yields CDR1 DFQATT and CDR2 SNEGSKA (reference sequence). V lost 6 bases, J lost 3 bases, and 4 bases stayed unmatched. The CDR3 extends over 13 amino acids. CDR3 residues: CSAQGQGTDTQYF. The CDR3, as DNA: TGCAGTGCCCAAGGACAGGGGACAGATACGCAGTATTTT.

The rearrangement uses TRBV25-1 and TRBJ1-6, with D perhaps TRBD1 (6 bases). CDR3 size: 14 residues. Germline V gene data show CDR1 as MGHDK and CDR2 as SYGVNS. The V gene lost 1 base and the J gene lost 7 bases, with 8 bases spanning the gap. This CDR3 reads CASSESGTNSPLHF. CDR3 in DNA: TGTGCCAGCAGTGAATCTGGGACAAATTCACCCCTCCACTTT.

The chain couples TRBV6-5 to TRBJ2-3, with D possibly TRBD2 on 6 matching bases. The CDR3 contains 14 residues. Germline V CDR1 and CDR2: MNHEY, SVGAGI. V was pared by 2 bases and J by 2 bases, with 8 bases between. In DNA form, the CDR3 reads TGTGCCAGCAGTTACGGAGGGATCACAGATACGCAGTATTTT. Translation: CASSYGGITDTQYF.

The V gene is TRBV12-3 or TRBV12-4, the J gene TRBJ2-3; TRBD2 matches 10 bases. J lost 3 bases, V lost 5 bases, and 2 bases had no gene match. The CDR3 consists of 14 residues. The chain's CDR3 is CASSQGLATDTQYF. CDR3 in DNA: TGTGCCAGCAGTCAGGGACTAGCGACAGATACGCAGTATTTT.

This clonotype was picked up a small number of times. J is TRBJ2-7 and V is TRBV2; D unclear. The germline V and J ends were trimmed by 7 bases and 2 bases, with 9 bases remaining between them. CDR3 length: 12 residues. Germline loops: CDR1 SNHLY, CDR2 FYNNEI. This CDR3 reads CASTPAPYEQYF. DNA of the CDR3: TGTGCCAGCACTCCTGCCCCCTACGAGCAGTACTTC.

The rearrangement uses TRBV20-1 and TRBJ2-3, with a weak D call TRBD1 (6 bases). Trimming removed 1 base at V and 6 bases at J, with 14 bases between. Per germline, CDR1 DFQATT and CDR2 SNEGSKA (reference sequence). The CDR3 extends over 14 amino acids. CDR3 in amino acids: CSARVLLQGDTQYF. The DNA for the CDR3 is TGCAGTGCTAGAGTCCTACTACAGGGTGATACGCAGTATTTT.